This T cell receptor beta chain was profiled in a study of Ad26.COV2.S vaccination and SARS-CoV-2 variants. Across the study: The trial was COV1001 and the donor's arm was Ad26.COV2.S. The authors gave Ad26.COV2.S intramuscularly, either once or twice 56 days apart. Study-wide points: Reported post-vaccination CD8+ and CD4+ T cell responses to spike showed substantial breadth. Non-spike TCR breadth showed similarity between vaccine and placebo recipients.

Looked up from germline, CDR1 is LNHDA and CDR2 is SQIVND (reference sequence). V was shortened by 8 bases and J by 3 bases, with 16 bases between the two germline ends. The CDR3 runs to 14 residues. On this clone: Its target is unknown.

Only in-frame clones appear in the TCRdb table, and some are missing; sequencing was by immunoSEQ multiplex PCR. The sample lists 440,000 or so clones, around 90% seen once, with more than 3.5% in the top ten. The treatment was: around 19 received Ad26.COV2.S at low or high dose, single or two shots; several received placebo; per-sample allocation not given. Sampling happened 63 days after the first vaccine or placebo injection. The chain recombines TRBV19 with TRBJ1-1; possibly TRBD1 for D (6 bases). Specimen: peripheral blood, collected in a trial of Ad26.COV2.S vaccine versus placebo. The clonotype was recovered from a person between 18 and 59 years old who received the Ad26.COV2.S COVID-19 vaccine or a placebo. The CDR3 loop is CASRRQVRDTEAFF. CDR3 bases: TGTGCCAGTCGACGACAGGTACGGGACACTGAAGCTTTCTTT.